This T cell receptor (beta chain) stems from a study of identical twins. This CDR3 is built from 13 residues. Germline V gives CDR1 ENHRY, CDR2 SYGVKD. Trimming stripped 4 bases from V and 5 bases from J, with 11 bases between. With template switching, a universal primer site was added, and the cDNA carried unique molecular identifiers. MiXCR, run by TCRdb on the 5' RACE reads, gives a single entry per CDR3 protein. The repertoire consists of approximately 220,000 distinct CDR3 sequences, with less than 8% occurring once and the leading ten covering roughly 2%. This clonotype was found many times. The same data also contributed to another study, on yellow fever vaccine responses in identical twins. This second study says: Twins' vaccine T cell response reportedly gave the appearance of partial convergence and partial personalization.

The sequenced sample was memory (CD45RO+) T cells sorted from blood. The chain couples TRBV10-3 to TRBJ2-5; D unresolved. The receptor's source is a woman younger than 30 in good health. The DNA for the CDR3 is TGTGCCATCAGTGTCGACAAGTGGGAGACCCAGTACTTC. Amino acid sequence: CAISVDKWETQYF.